The sequence of this T cell receptor beta chain was determined in a study of tumor and adjacent non-tumor tissue in lung cancer. Study summary: On average, productive TCRbeta reads reached roughly 4 million per sample.

This clonotype occurred a few times. RNA was extracted from bulk tissue without any cell sorting. The CDR3 totals 18 residues. V was pared by 0 bases and J by 2 bases, with 20 bases between. Germline CDR1 DFQATT, CDR2 SNEGSKA (reference sequence). The library came from three nested PCR rounds adapted from ARM-PCR protocols. TCRdb re-derived calls from the multiplex PCR reads in MiXCR, one entry per CDR3 protein. The sample has under 150,000 distinct CDR3 sequences, approximately 64% seen once. The chain employs TRBV20-1 and TRBJ2-1; D is possibly TRBD2 (6 bases). The sequence came from a man aged 60 to 75 with small cell lung cancer. Sequencing was performed on lung tumor tissue. CDR3 sequence (DNA): TGCAGTGCTAGAGAGCCTAGCGCGAGGAAAAGAACCTACAATGAGCAGTTCTTC. It is translated as CSAREPSARKRTYNEQFF.